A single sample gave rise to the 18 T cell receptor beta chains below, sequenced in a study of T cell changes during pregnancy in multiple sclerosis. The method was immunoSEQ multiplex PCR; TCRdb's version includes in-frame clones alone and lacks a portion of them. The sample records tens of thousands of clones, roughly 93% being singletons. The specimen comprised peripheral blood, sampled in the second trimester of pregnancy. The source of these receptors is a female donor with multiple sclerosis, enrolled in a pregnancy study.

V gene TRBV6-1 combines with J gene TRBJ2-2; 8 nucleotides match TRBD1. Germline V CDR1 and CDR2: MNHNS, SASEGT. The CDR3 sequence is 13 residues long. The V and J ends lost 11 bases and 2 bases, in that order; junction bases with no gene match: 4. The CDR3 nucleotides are TGTGCCTCCGACAGGGGAAACACCGGGGAGCTGTTTTTT. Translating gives CASDRGNTGELFF.

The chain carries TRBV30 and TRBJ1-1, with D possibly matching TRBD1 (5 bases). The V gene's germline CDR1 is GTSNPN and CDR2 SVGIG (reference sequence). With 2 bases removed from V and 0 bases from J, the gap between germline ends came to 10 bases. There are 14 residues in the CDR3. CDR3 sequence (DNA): TGTGCCTGGAGTCAAGGGGCGTTGAACACTGAAGCTTTCTTT. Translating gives CAWSQGALNTEAFF.

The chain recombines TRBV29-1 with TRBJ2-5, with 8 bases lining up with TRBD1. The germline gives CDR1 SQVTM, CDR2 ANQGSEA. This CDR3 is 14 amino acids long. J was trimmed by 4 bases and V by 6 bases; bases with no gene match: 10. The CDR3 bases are TGCAGCGTGGAGCCGGGACAGGTTGGAGAGACCCAGTACTTC. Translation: CSVEPGQVGETQYF.

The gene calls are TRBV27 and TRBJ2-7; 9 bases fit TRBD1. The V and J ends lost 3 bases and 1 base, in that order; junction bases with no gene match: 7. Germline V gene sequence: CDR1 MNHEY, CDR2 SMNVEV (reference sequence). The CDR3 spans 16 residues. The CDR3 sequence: CASSFERTGASYEQYF. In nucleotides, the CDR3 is TGTGCCAGCAGTTTCGAGCGGACAGGGGCTTCCTACGAGCAGTACTTC.

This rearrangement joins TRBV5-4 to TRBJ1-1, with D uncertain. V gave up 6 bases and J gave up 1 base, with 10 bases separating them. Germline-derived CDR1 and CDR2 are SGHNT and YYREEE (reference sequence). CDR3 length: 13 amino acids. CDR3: CASTGMANTEAFF. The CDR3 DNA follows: TGTGCCAGCACTGGCATGGCGAACACTGAAGCTTTCTTT.

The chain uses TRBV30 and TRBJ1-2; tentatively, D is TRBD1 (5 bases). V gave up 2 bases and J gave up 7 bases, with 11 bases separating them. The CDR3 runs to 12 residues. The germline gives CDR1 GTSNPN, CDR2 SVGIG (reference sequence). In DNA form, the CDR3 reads TGTGCCTGGAGTCCGGGGGTGGGTGGCTACACCTTC. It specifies CAWSPGVGGYTF.

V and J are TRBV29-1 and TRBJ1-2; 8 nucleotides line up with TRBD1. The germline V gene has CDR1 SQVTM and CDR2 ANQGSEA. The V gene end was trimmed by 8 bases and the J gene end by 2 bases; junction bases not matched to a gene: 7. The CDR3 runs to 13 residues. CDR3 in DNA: TGCAGCATCGAGACAGGGGTGAACTATGGCTACACCTTC. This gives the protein CSIETGVNYGYTF.

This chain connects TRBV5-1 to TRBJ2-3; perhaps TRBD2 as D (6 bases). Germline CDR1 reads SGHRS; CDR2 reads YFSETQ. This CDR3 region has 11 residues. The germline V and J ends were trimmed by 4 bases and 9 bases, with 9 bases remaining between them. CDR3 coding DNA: TGCGCCAGCAGCCTAAGCGGGACGCAGTATTTT. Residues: CASSLSGTQYF.

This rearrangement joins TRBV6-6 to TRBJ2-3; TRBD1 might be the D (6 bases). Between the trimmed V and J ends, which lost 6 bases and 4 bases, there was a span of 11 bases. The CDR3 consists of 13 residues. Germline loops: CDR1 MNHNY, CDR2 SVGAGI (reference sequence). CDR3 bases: TGTGCCAGCAGCACACAGGGTCCAGATACGCAGTATTTT. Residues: CASSTQGPDTQYF.

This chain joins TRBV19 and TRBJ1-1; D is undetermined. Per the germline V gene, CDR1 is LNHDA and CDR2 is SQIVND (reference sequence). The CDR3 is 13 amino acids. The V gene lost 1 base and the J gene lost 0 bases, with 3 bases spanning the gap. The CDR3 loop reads CASSIAVNTEAFF. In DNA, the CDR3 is TGTGCCAGTAGTATAGCGGTGAACACTGAAGCTTTCTTT.

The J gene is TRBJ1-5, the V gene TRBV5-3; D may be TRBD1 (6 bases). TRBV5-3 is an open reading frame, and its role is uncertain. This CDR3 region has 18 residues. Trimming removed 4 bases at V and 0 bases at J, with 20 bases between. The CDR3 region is CARSGAGAKRGSNQPQHF. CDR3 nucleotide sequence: TGTGCCAGAAGCGGCGCAGGGGCTAAGCGAGGTAGCAATCAGCCCCAGCATTTT.

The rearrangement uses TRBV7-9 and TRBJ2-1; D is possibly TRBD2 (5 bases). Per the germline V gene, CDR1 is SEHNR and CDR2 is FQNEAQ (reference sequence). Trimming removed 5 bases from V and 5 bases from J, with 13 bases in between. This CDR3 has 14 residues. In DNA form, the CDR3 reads TGTGCCAGCAGCCTAGGAGGTGTGAACAATGAGCAGTTCTTC. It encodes CASSLGGVNNEQFF. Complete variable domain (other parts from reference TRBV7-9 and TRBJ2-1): DTGVSQNPRHKITKRGQNVTFRCDPISEHNRLYWYRQTLGQGPEFLTYFQNEAQLEKSRLLSDRFSAERPKGSFSTLEIQRTEQGDSAMYLCASSLGGVNNEQFFGPGTRLTVL.

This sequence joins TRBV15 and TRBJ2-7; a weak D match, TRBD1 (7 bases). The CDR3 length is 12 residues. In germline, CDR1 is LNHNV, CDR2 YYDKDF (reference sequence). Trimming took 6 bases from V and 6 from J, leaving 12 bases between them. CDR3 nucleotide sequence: TGTGCCACCAGGACAGGGACTGGCGAGCAGTACTTC. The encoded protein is CATRTGTGEQYF. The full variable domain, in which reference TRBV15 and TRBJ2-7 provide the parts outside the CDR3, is DAMVIQNPRYQVTQFGKPVTLSCSQTLNHNVMYWYQQKSSQAPKLLFHYYDKDFNNEADTPDNFQSRRPNTSFCFLDIRSPGLGDTAMYLCATRTGTGEQYFGPGTRLTVT.

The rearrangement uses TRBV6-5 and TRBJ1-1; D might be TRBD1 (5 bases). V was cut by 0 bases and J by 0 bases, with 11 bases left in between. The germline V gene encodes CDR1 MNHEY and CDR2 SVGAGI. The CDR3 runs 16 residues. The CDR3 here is CASSYSTGTMNTEAFF. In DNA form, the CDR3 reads TGTGCCAGCAGTTACTCTACAGGAACCATGAACACTGAAGCTTTCTTT.

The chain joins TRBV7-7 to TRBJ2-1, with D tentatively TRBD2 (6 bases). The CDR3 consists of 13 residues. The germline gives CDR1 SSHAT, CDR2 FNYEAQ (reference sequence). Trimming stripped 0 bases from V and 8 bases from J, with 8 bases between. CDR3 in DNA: TGTGCCAGCAGCTTAGCCCCGGGGGATGAGCAGTTCTTC. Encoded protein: CASSLAPGDEQFF. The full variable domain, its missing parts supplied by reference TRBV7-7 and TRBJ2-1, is GAGVSQSPRYKVTKRGQDVTLRCDPISSHATLYWYQQALGQGPEFLTYFNYEAQPDKSGLPSDRFSAERPEGSISTLTIQRTEQRDSAMYRCASSLAPGDEQFFGPGTRLTVL.

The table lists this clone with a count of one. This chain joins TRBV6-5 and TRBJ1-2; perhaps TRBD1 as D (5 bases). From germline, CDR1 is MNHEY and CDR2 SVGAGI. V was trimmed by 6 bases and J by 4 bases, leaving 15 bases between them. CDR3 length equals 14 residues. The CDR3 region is CASRPDQGTYGYTF. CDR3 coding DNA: TGTGCCAGCAGACCGGACCAGGGAACCTATGGCTACACCTTC.

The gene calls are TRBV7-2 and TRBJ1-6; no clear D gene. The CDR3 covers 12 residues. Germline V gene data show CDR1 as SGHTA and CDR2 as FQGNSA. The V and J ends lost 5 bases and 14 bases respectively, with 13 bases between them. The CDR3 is CASSRLSGSLHF. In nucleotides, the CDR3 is TGTGCCAGCAGCCGACTGAGTGGGTCCCTCCACTTT.

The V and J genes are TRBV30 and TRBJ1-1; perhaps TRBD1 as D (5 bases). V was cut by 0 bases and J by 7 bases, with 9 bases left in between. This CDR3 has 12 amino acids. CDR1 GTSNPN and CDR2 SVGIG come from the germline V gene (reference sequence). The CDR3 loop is CAWSVGRGEAFF. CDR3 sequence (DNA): TGTGCCTGGAGTGTAGGTAGGGGTGAAGCTTTCTTT. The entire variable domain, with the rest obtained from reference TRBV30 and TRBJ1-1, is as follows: SQTIHQWPATLVQPVGSPLSLECTVEGTSNPNLYWYRQAAGRGLQLLFYSVGIGQISSEVPQNLSASRPQDRQFILSSKKLLLSDSGFYLCAWSVGRGEAFFGQGTRLTVV.